This T cell receptor (beta chain) was identified during a study of shared clonotypes between healthy human individuals. Study-wide background: Each donor's CD4 naive and CD4 memory cells filled three plates apiece, CD8 naive two, and CD8 memory one.

V lost 2 bases to trimming and J lost 5 bases, with 20 bases between them. CDR1 and CDR2 (germline): SGDLS, YYNGEE. This CDR3 comprises 17 residues. Generated by immunoSEQ multiplex PCR, the TCRdb table keeps only in-frame clones and is missing some. The table shows around 1.9 million clones, with about 92% occurring only once. CD45RO-negative, CCR7-selected cells formed the naive CD8 fraction, which excluded terminally differentiated effector memory CD45RA+ cells. General study findings and limits: Memory subsets generally showed lower estimated richness than naive subsets. Although depth was large, rarefaction showed that sequencing of the sorted subsets was incomplete.

Turning to this clone: As yet, its antigen is unknown.

The clonotype comes from a young man in good health. Some clones in this sample may be carry-over from other donors' samples. The rearrangement links TRBV9 to TRBJ2-1; TRBD2 might be the D (6 bases). The material sequenced was naive CD8+ T cells from PBMCs. The CDR3 reads CASSVSGVTSRNNEQFF. The CDR3, as DNA: TGTGCCAGCAGCGTCTCGGGGGTAACTAGTAGGAACAATGAGCAGTTCTTC. Looking up the rest from reference TRBV9 and TRBJ2-1 gives the full variable domain: DSGVTQTPKHLITATGQRVTLRCSPRSGDLSVYWYQQSLDQGLQFLIQYYNGEERAKGNILERFSAQQFPDLHSELNLSSLELGDSALYFCASSVSGVTSRNNEQFFGPGTRLTVL.